This TCR beta chain was obtained from a study of graft-versus-host responses after intestinal transplantation. Trimming removed 3 bases from V and 3 bases from J; junction bases left unmatched: 5. The CDR3 loop spans 14 amino acids. In germline, CDR1 is MDHEN, CDR2 SYDVKM. Details on this clone: What it binds is unknown.

Assay used: immunoSEQ multiplex PCR; TCRdb lists only in-frame clones, some missing. The sample records approximately 75,000 clones, roughly 94% being singletons. The starting material was unstimulated CD8+ T cells sorted from spleen or lymph node cells, obtained before intestinal transplant. The chain uses TRBV28 and TRBJ2-7; 7 nucleotides line up with TRBD1. The TCR originated in a human donor who received an intestinal transplant. The CDR3 nucleotides are TGTGCCAGCAGTTTGACAGGGATCCGCTACGAGCAGTACTTC. Translating it yields CASSLTGIRYEQYF.